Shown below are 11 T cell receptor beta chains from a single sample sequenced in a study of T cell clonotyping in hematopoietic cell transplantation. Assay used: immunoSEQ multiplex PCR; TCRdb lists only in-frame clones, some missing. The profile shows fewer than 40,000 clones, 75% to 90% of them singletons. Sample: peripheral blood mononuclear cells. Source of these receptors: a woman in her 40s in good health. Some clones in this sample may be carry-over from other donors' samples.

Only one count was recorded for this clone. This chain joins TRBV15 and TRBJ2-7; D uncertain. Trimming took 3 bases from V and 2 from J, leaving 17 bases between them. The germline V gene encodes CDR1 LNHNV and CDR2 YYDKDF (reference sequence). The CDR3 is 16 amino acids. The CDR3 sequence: CATSRESIGDAYEQYF. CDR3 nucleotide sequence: TGTGCCACCAGCAGGGAGTCAATAGGAGACGCCTACGAGCAGTACTTC.

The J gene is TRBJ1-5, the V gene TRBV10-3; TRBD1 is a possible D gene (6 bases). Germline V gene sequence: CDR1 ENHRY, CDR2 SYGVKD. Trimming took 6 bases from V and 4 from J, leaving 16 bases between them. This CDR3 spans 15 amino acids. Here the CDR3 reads CAIRTRQDPNQPQHF. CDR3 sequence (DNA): TGTGCCATCAGAACCAGACAGGATCCGAATCAGCCCCAGCATTTT.

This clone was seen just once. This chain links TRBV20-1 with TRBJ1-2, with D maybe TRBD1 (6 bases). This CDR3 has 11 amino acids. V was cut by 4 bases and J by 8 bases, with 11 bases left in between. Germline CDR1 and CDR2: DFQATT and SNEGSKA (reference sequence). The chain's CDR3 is CSANRVGGYTF. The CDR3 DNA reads TGCAGTGCTAACAGGGTTGGGGGCTACACCTTC.

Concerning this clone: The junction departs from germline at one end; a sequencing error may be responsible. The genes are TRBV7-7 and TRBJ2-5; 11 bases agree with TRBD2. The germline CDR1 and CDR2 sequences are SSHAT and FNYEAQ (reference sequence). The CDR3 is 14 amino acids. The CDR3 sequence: CASSLAGGQETQYF. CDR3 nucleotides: TGTGCTAGCAGCTTAGCGGGAGGGCAGGAGACCCAGTACTTC.

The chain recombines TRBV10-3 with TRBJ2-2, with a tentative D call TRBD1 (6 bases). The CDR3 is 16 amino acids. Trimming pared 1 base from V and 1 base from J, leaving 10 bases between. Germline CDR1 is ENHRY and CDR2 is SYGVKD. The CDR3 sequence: CAISEWGHLNTGELFF. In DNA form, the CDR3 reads TGTGCCATCAGTGAGTGGGGACACCTGAACACCGGGGAGCTGTTTTTT.

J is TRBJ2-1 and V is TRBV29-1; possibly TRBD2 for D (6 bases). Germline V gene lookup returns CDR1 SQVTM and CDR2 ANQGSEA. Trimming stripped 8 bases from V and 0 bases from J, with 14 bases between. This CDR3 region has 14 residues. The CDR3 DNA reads TGCAGCTCGTCTAGCGCGTTCTCCTACAATGAGCAGTTCTTC. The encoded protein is CSSSSAFSYNEQFF.

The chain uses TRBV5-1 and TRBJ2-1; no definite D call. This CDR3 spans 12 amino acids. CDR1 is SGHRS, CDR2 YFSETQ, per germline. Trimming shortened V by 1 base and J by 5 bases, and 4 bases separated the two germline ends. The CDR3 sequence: CASSLSNNEQFF. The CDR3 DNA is TGCGCCAGCAGCTTGTCAAACAATGAGCAGTTCTTC.

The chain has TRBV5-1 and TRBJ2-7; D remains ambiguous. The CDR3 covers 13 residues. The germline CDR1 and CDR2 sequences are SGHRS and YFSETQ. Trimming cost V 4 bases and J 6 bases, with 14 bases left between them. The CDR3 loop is CASSPIVTAEQYF. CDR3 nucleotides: TGCGCCAGCAGCCCGATAGTAACCGCCGAGCAGTACTTC.

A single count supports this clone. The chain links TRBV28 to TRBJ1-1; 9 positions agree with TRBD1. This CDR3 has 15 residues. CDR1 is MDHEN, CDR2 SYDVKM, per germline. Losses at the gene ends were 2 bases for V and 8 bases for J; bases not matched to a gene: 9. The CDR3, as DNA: TGTGCCAGCAGTTTAGGAGGGACAGGGAGAGGGGAAGCTTTCTTT. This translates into CASSLGGTGRGEAFF. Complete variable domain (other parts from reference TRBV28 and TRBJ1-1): DVKVTQSSRYLVKRTGEKVFLECVQDMDHENMFWYRQDPGLGLRLIYFSYDVKMKEKGDIPEGYSVSREKKERFSLILESASTNQTSMYLCASSLGGTGRGEAFFGQGTRLTVV.

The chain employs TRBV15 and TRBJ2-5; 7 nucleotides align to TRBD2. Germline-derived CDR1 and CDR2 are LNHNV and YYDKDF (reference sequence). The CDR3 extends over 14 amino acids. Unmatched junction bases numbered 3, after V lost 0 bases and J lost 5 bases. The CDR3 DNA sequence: TGTGCCACCAGCAGAGATGCGGGAGAGGAGACCCAGTACTTC. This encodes CATSRDAGEETQYF.

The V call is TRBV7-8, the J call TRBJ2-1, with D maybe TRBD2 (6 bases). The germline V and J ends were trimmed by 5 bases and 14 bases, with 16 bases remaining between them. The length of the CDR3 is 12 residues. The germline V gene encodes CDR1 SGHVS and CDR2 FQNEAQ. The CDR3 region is CASSKPGLKEFF. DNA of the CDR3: TGTGCCAGCAGCAAGCCGGGACTTAAGGAGTTCTTC.